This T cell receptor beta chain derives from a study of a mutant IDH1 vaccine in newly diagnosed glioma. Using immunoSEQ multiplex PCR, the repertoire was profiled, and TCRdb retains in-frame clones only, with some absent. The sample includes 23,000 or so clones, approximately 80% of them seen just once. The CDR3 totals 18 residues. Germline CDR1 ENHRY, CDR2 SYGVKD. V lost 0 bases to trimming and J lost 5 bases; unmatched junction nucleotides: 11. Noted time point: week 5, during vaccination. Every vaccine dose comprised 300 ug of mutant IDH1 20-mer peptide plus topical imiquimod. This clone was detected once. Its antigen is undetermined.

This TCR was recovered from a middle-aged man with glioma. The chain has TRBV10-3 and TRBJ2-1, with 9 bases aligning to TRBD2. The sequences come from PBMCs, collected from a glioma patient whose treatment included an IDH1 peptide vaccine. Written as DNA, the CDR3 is TGTGCCATCAGTGAGTCTTGGACTAGCGAGATAAGGGACAATGAGCAGTTCTTC. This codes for CAISESWTSEIRDNEQFF.